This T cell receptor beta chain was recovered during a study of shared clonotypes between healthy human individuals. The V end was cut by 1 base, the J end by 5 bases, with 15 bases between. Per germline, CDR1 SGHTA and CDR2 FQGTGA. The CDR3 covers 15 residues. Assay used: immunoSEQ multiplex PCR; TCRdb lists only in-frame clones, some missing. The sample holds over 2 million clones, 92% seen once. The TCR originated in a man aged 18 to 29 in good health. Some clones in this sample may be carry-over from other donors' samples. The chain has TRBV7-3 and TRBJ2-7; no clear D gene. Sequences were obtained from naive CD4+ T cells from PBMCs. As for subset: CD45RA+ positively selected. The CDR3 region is CASSLNWGSLNEQYF. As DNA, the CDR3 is TGTGCCAGCAGCTTAAACTGGGGATCTTTGAACGAGCAGTACTTC.